A single sample gave rise to the 30 T cell receptor beta chains below, sequenced in a study of cytomegalovirus exposure and HLA in healthy donors. In the PCR, 60 Vbeta and 13 Jbeta primers were used. The data were produced by immunoSEQ multiplex PCR, yet TCRdb's version contains in-frame clones alone and is incomplete. Here the sample table reports more than 45,000 clones. Material for sequencing was PBMCs. The source is a male donor in good health and CMV-seronegative.

V gene TRBV18 combines with J gene TRBJ1-2, with D uncertain. V dropped 10 bases and J dropped 6 bases, with 12 bases sitting between them. CDR3 size: 11 residues. The germline V gene has CDR1 KGHSH and CDR2 LQKENI. The CDR3, as DNA: TGTGCCACCACCATCGGGGATGGCTACACCTTC. This sequence encodes CATTIGDGYTF.

The CDR3 DNA is TGTGCCAGCAGTGGTTCGGCAGGGCTAGTAGGCGAGCAGTACTTC. It is translated as CASSGSAGLVGEQYF. V gene TRBV2 combines with J gene TRBJ2-7; the D gene is possibly TRBD1 (5 bases). CDR1 is SNHLY and CDR2 is FYNNEI in the germline V gene. V was shortened by 4 bases and J by 6 bases, with 19 bases between the two germline ends. There are 15 residues in the CDR3.

The chain couples TRBV19 to TRBJ1-6; TRBD1 might be the D (6 bases). The germline CDR1 and CDR2 sequences are LNHDA and SQIVND (reference sequence). This CDR3 is built from 14 residues. V lost 5 bases, J lost 14 bases, and 19 bases lay in between. The CDR3 bases are TGTGCCAGTAGTCCACCGGGACACCCTTGGACCCTCCACTTT. Protein sequence: CASSPPGHPWTLHF.

V is TRBV5-1 and J is TRBJ1-1, with a weak D call TRBD1 (5 bases). This CDR3 is built from 13 residues. V lost 4 bases to trimming and J lost 1 base, with 8 bases between them. Germline CDR1 is SGHRS and CDR2 is YFSETQ. The CDR3: CASSTGANTEAFF. The CDR3 DNA is TGCGCCAGCAGCACAGGAGCGAACACTGAAGCTTTCTTT. Supplemented by reference TRBV5-1 and TRBJ1-1, the full variable domain reads KAGVTQTPRYLIKTRGQQVTLSCSPISGHRSVSWYQQTPGQGLQFLFEYFSETQRNKGNFPGRFSGRQFSNSRSEMNVSTLELGDSALYLCASSTGANTEAFFGQGTRLTVV.

The V call is TRBV30, the J call TRBJ1-2, with 7 bases that match TRBD1. Germline CDR1 and CDR2: GTSNPN and SVGIG (reference sequence). V lost 7 bases and J lost 7; bases outside the gene matches: 6. This CDR3 region has 11 residues. This CDR3 reads CALDRTGGYTF. The DNA for the CDR3 is TGTGCCTTGGACAGGACGGGTGGCTACACCTTC.

CDR3 loop: CATSRDQGFEQYF. For the CDR3, the DNA is TGTGCCACCAGCAGAGATCAGGGGTTCGAGCAGTACTTC. V and J are TRBV15 and TRBJ2-7, with D perhaps matching TRBD1 (6 bases). CDR1 is LNHNV and CDR2 is YYDKDF in the germline V gene (reference sequence). This CDR3 is 13 amino acids long. Trimming pared 0 bases from V and 6 bases from J, leaving 9 bases between.

The V call is TRBV7-9, the J call TRBJ2-6, with 11 bases lining up with TRBD1. Germline CDR1 reads SEHNR; CDR2 reads FQNEAQ (reference sequence). CDR3 length: 19 residues. V lost 4 bases to trimming and J lost 4 bases; unmatched junction nucleotides: 12. In DNA, the CDR3 is TGTGCCAGCAGCTCGTACTCCGGGACAGGGGGAACGGGGGCCAACGTCCTGACTTTC. Translating it yields CASSSYSGTGGTGANVLTF.

V and J are TRBV14 and TRBJ2-7; 7 bases agree with TRBD1. The germline V gene has CDR1 SGHDN and CDR2 FVKESK. This CDR3 comprises 14 residues. V lost 5 bases, J lost 3 bases, and 7 bases stayed unmatched. The CDR3 nucleotides read TGTGCCAGCAGCAGATACAGGGGCAGCTACGAGCAGTACTTC. As protein: CASSRYRGSYEQYF. Looking up the rest from reference TRBV14 and TRBJ2-7 gives the full variable domain: EAGVTQFPSHSVIEKGQTVTLRCDPISGHDNLYWYRRVMGKEIKFLLHFVKESKQDESGMPNNRFLAERTGGTYSTLKVQPAELEDSGVYFCASSRYRGSYEQYFGPGTRLTVT.

The gene calls are TRBV11-3 and TRBJ1-1; D is undetermined. The germline V and J ends were trimmed by 6 bases and 5 bases, with 13 bases remaining between them. Germline CDR1 is SGHNT and CDR2 is YENEEA. CDR3 length: 13 amino acids. Written as DNA, the CDR3 is TGTGCCAGCAGGCGAACGAGGGAAACTGAAGCTTTCTTT. Translating gives CASRRTRETEAFF.

V is TRBV10-3 and J is TRBJ2-7; tentatively, D is TRBD1 (6 bases). V was clipped by 3 bases and J by 6 bases, with 27 bases between them. Looked up from germline, CDR1 is ENHRY and CDR2 is SYGVKD. This CDR3 has 18 residues. Here the CDR3 DNA reads TGTGCCATCAGTGAACGACCCCCAGCCCGACAGGTGGCCTCCGAGCAGTACTTC. Protein sequence: CAISERPPARQVASEQYF.

The gene calls are TRBV6-1 and TRBJ2-5; D is unclear. Germline V gene data show CDR1 as MNHNS and CDR2 as SASEGT. V was clipped by 4 bases and J by 1 base, with 7 bases between them. There are 13 residues in the CDR3. Here the CDR3 DNA reads TGTGCCAGCAGTGTACCGGGCCAAGAGACCCAGTACTTC. Translated: CASSVPGQETQYF.

V usage is TRBV5-1 and J usage is TRBJ1-6; no clear D. V was cut by 0 bases and J by 0 bases, with 4 bases left in between. Looked up from germline, CDR1 is SGHRS and CDR2 is YFSETQ. The CDR3 runs to 15 residues. This chain's CDR3 is CASSLGSSYNSPLHF. In nucleotides, the CDR3 is TGCGCCAGCAGCTTGGGGAGCTCCTATAATTCACCCCTCCACTTT.

V usage is TRBV27 and J usage is TRBJ2-7; no clear D gene. The germline V gene has CDR1 MNHEY and CDR2 SMNVEV (reference sequence). This CDR3 comprises 14 residues. V lost 2 bases to trimming and J lost 4 bases, with 12 bases between them. The CDR3 DNA sequence: TGTGCCAGCAGTTTAGGCCAACCTGTTTACGAGCAGTACTTC. Protein sequence: CASSLGQPVYEQYF.

This chain links TRBV7-3 with TRBJ2-5, with a weak D call TRBD2 (6 bases). Germline assignment: CDR1 SGHTA and CDR2 FQGTGA. The CDR3 sequence is 13 residues long. V was pared by 2 bases and J by 3 bases, with 7 bases between. CDR3 residues: CASSLSGEETQYF. For the CDR3, the DNA is TGTGCCAGCAGCTTATCGGGGGAAGAGACCCAGTACTTC.

The chain carries TRBV7-2 and TRBJ2-2; D ambiguous. Per the germline V gene, CDR1 is SGHTA and CDR2 is FQGNSA. This CDR3 comprises 17 residues. Between the trimmed V and J ends, which lost 3 bases and 3 bases, there was a span of 17 bases. CDR3: CASSFDLSTGYTGELFF. The CDR3 DNA sequence: TGTGCCAGCAGCTTCGATCTCTCTACGGGTTACACCGGGGAGCTGTTTTTT.

As to this clone: Germline is not matched at one junction end, which may reflect a read error. This chain joins TRBV7-7 and TRBJ2-6; tentative D call: TRBD2 (6 bases). The CDR3 is 15 residues long. The germline V gene encodes CDR1 SSHAT and CDR2 FNYEAQ (reference sequence). CDR3 coding DNA: TGTGCTAGCAGCTTAGCGGTGAGCGGGGCCAACGTCCTGACTTTC. Translated, it gives CASSLAVSGANVLTF.

This rearrangement joins TRBV18 to TRBJ1-2; 9 bases are a match to TRBD1. V gave up 2 bases and J gave up 5 bases; unmatched junction bases: 6. The V gene's germline CDR1 is KGHSH and CDR2 LQKENI. The CDR3 has 15 amino acids. The CDR3: CASSPSGGTGYGYTF. The CDR3 coding sequence is TGTGCCAGCTCACCATCGGGCGGGACAGGGTATGGCTACACCTTC. Combining the CDR3 with reference TRBV18 and TRBJ1-2 gives the whole variable domain NAGVMQNPRHLVRRRGQEARLRCSPMKGHSHVYWYRQLPEEGLKFMVYLQKENIIDESGMPKERFSAEFPKEGPSILRIQQVVRGDSAAYFCASSPSGGTGYGYTFGSGTRLTVV.

The chain carries TRBV25-1 and TRBJ2-7; the D gene is possibly TRBD1 (5 bases). CDR1 and CDR2 (germline): MGHDK, SYGVNS. Trimming left V 1 base short and J 0 bases short, with 10 bases between. The CDR3 is 15 amino acids. The chain's CDR3 is CASSESLGHSYEQYF. The CDR3 nucleotides are TGTGCCAGCAGTGAATCCCTGGGGCACTCCTACGAGCAGTACTTC.

Remarks on this clone: Other DNA sequences of this sample code for an identical CDR3. This chain connects TRBV5-1 to TRBJ1-1; TRBD1 might be the D (5 bases). Germline CDR1 SGHRS, CDR2 YFSETQ. The CDR3 runs to 14 residues. V was trimmed by 5 bases and J by 4 bases, leaving 15 bases between them. The CDR3 protein is CASRRDWGFTEAFF. CDR3 coding DNA: TGCGCCAGCAGAAGGGACTGGGGGTTCACTGAAGCTTTCTTT. The full variable domain, rest sourced from reference TRBV5-1 and TRBJ1-1, is KAGVTQTPRYLIKTRGQQVTLSCSPISGHRSVSWYQQTPGQGLQFLFEYFSETQRNKGNFPGRFSGRQFSNSRSEMNVSTLELGDSALYLCASRRDWGFTEAFFGQGTRLTVV.

The chain is built from TRBV4-1 and TRBJ1-1; 9 nucleotides align to TRBD1. With V trimmed by 1 base and J by 2 bases, 8 bases remained unmatched. From germline, CDR1 is MGHRA and CDR2 YSYEKL. This CDR3 has 17 amino acids. The CDR3 loop reads CASSQGGTGSINTEAFF. CDR3 sequence (DNA): TGCGCCAGCAGCCAAGGAGGGACAGGGAGTATCAACACTGAAGCTTTCTTT.

The gene calls are TRBV30 and TRBJ2-7; 7 bases line up with TRBD2. The germline CDR1 and CDR2 sequences are GTSNPN and SVGIG (reference sequence). The CDR3 spans 14 residues. Unmatched junction bases numbered 10, after V lost 8 bases and J lost 0 bases. CDR3 in amino acids: CARSGGLSSYEQYF. DNA for the CDR3: TGTGCCCGCTCGGGGGGTTTGAGCTCCTACGAGCAGTACTTC.

This CDR3 reads CASSRRGTDTQYF. In nucleotides, the CDR3 is TGCGCCAGCAGCCGTAGGGGTACAGATACGCAGTATTTT. The genes are TRBV4-3 and TRBJ2-3; D might be TRBD1 (5 bases). Germline values: CDR1 LGHNA, CDR2 YSLEER. V dropped 4 bases and J dropped 3 bases, with 8 bases sitting between them. CDR3 length: 13 residues.

The chain is built from TRBV19 and TRBJ1-5; the match to TRBD1 covers 7 bases. The V gene end was trimmed by 9 bases and the J gene end by 7 bases; junction bases not matched to a gene: 15. The V gene's germline CDR1 is LNHDA and CDR2 SQIVND (reference sequence). The CDR3 has 15 amino acids. CDR3 nucleotides: TGTGCCAGCCATCGAGGGGCAGGGGGTGGGCAGCCCCAGCATTTT. As protein: CASHRGAGGGQPQHF.

This sequence joins TRBV6-6 and TRBJ1-2, with 8 positions matching TRBD1. CDR1 is MNHNY, CDR2 SVGAGI, per germline (reference sequence). The V and J ends lost 2 bases and 0 bases, in that order; junction bases with no gene match: 2. The CDR3 is made up of 15 amino acids. In DNA form, the CDR3 reads TGTGCCAGCAGTTACGCGACAGGGGCTAACTATGGCTACACCTTC. It specifies CASSYATGANYGYTF.

The chain joins TRBV5-6 to TRBJ2-2, with D possibly TRBD1 on 5 matching bases. The germline CDR1 and CDR2 sequences are SGHDT and YYEEEE. This CDR3 region has 15 residues. V dropped 0 bases and J dropped 4 bases, with 10 bases sitting between them. CDR3: CASSLGAGSTGELFF. The CDR3 DNA is TGTGCCAGCAGCTTGGGAGCAGGGTCCACCGGGGAGCTGTTTTTT.

The genes are TRBV7-6 and TRBJ1-1; TRBD1 might be the D (6 bases). V lost 5 bases to trimming and J lost 0 bases, with 13 bases between them. The CDR3 is 15 residues long. Germline loops: CDR1 SGHVS, CDR2 FNYEAQ. The CDR3 DNA reads TGTGCCAGCAGCGGAAATGGGGGCCTGAACACTGAAGCTTTCTTT. This gives the protein CASSGNGGLNTEAFF.

The rearrangement uses TRBV7-9 and TRBJ2-7; 10 bases agree with TRBD2. The CDR3 has 15 residues. V shed 4 bases and J 3 bases; nucleotides not matched to a gene: 6. CDR1 SEHNR and CDR2 FQNEAQ come from the germline V gene (reference sequence). DNA for the CDR3: TGTGCCAGCAGCTCTACCGGGACTAGCGTCTACGAGCAGTACTTC. Translated, it gives CASSSTGTSVYEQYF.

The CDR3 DNA sequence: TGTGCCAGCTCACCCGACAGGACGAACACCGGGGAGCTGTTTTTT. The encoded protein is CASSPDRTNTGELFF. V and J are TRBV18 and TRBJ2-2; D might be TRBD1 (6 bases). V lost 3 bases and J 0 bases, leaving 8 bases between the germline ends. Germline CDR1 is KGHSH and CDR2 is LQKENI. This CDR3 spans 15 amino acids.

The CDR3 sequence: CASSPGLANTEAFF. CDR3 in DNA: TGTGCCAGCAGCCCCGGACTGGCGAACACTGAAGCTTTCTTT. V is TRBV7-9 and J is TRBJ1-1; D is ambiguous. Trimming removed 5 bases at V and 1 base at J, with 11 bases between. CDR3 length: 14 residues. From germline, CDR1 is SEHNR and CDR2 FQNEAQ (reference sequence).

The chain links TRBV6-6 to TRBJ1-5; 9 bases match TRBD1. The V segment lost 4 bases and the J segment 6 bases; nucleotides outside the gene matches: 10. This CDR3 comprises 16 residues. Germline V gene sequence: CDR1 MNHNY, CDR2 SVGAGI (reference sequence). CDR3 residues: CASSFAGQGISQPQHF. The DNA of the CDR3 is TGTGCCAGCAGTTTCGCGGGACAGGGTATTTCTCAGCCCCAGCATTTT.